This T cell receptor beta chain derives from a study of T cell changes during pregnancy in multiple sclerosis. The length of the CDR3 is 16 residues. Trimming at V came to 3 bases and at J to 5 bases, leaving 6 bases not matched to a gene. Germline V gene data show CDR1 as KGHSH and CDR2 as LQKENI. Libraries were prepared by immunoSEQ multiplex PCR; TCRdb keeps only in-frame clonotypes and omits some of them. The data show around 59,000 clones, approximately 90% seen once. Sequenced material: CD4+ T cells from peripheral blood mononuclear cells, taken in the first trimester of pregnancy. The sequence was obtained from a female donor with multiple sclerosis, enrolled in a pregnancy study. The J gene is TRBJ2-6, the V gene TRBV18; TRBD1 agrees at 8 bases. This CDR3 reads CASSPDRGGRANVLTF. CDR3 in DNA: TGTGCCAGCTCACCTGACAGGGGTGGTAGGGCCAACGTCCTGACTTTC.